A selection of T cell receptor beta chains follows, all from one sample in a study of shared clonotypes between healthy human individuals. Clones were sequenced by immunoSEQ multiplex PCR, and TCRdb holds only the in-frame ones, with some missing. Here the sample spans about 1.5 million clones, approximately 98% being singletons. Sequencing input: naive CD4+ T cells sorted from blood. These receptors came from a man aged 25 to 40 in good health. The CDR3 runs from the conserved cysteine through the conserved F or W. Each record gives: clone size, J gene, V gene, D gene, CDR3 protein, CDR3 DNA. A D gene is named only where the DNA matches it firmly. The size of a clone is reported for some rows only, either as once, few or many, or as a class for expanded clones.

clone_size: -; j_call: TRBJ1-1; v_call: TRBV5-4; d_call: -; cdr3_aa: CASSLVRAENTEAFF; cdr3_nt: TGTGCCAGCAGCTTGGTTAGGGCGGAGAACACTGAAGCTTTCTTT
clone_size: -; j_call: TRBJ2-5; v_call: TRBV6-1; d_call: -; cdr3_aa: CASSLRGRGTAQYF; cdr3_nt: TGTGCCAGCAGTCTCAGGGGCCGCGGCACCGCCCAGTACTTC
clone_size: -; j_call: TRBJ2-1; v_call: TRBV5-1; d_call: -; cdr3_aa: CASSPVKALYNEQFF; cdr3_nt: TGCGCCAGCAGCCCCGTGAAGGCCCTATACAATGAGCAGTTCTTC
clone_size: -; j_call: TRBJ2-5; v_call: TRBV18; d_call: -; cdr3_aa: CASSPTEGRGTQYF; cdr3_nt: TGTGCCAGCTCACCGACGGAGGGGCGAGGAACCCAGTACTTC
clone_size: -; j_call: TRBJ1-1; v_call: TRBV19; d_call: -; cdr3_aa: CASSPGHMNTEAFF; cdr3_nt: TGTGCCAGTAGCCCTGGACACATGAACACTGAAGCTTTCTTT
clone_size: -; j_call: TRBJ2-7; v_call: TRBV10-1; d_call: -; cdr3_aa: CASREGFTRRGVQLCEQYF; cdr3_nt: TGCGCCAGCAGAGAAGGATTCACACGCAGGGGGGTCCAACTCTGCGAGCAGTACTTC
clone_size: once; j_call: TRBJ1-4; v_call: TRBV10-3; d_call: -; cdr3_aa: CATKNRAASVEKLFF; cdr3_nt: TGTGCCACCAAAAATAGGGCGGCCAGTGTGGAAAAACTGTTTTTT
clone_size: -; j_call: TRBJ2-7; v_call: TRBV14; d_call: -; cdr3_aa: CASSQLRDATYEQYF; cdr3_nt: TGTGCCAGCAGCCAGCTCCGGGACGCAACCTACGAGCAGTACTTC
clone_size: once; j_call: TRBJ1-4; v_call: TRBV5-1; d_call: -; cdr3_aa: CASSQEPKGTGKLFF; cdr3_nt: TGCGCCAGCAGCCAAGAACCGAAGGGTACCGGAAAACTGTTTTTT
clone_size: -; j_call: TRBJ2-3; v_call: TRBV5-6; d_call: TRBD2; cdr3_aa: CASSLRTSGTDTQYF; cdr3_nt: TGTGCCAGCAGCTTGAGGACTAGCGGCACAGATACGCAGTATTTT
clone_size: once; j_call: TRBJ2-1; v_call: TRBV6-6; d_call: TRBD1; cdr3_aa: CASSFGQGMYNEQFF; cdr3_nt: TGTGCCAGCAGTTTTGGACAGGGTATGTACAATGAGCAGTTCTTC
clone_size: -; j_call: TRBJ1-5; v_call: TRBV5-1; d_call: TRBD1; cdr3_aa: CASSLEEGADQPQHF; cdr3_nt: TGCGCCAGCAGCCTTGAAGAGGGGGCAGATCAGCCCCAGCATTTT
clone_size: -; j_call: TRBJ2-1; v_call: TRBV18; d_call: TRBD2; cdr3_aa: CASSPIVAGAGYNEQFF; cdr3_nt: TGTGCCAGCTCACCGATCGTAGCGGGAGCGGGCTACAATGAGCAGTTCTTC
clone_size: -; j_call: TRBJ1-5; v_call: TRBV7-9; d_call: TRBD1; cdr3_aa: CASSLGDRDLAGNQPQHF; cdr3_nt: TGTGCCAGCAGCTTAGGGGACAGGGACCTAGCAGGGAATCAGCCCCAGCATTTT
clone_size: -; j_call: TRBJ2-1; v_call: TRBV12-5; d_call: -; cdr3_aa: CASGLVNPGGRLSYNEQFF; cdr3_nt: TGTGCTAGTGGTTTGGTAAATCCCGGCGGCAGACTATCCTACAATGAGCAGTTCTTC
clone_size: -; j_call: TRBJ2-7; v_call: TRBV19; d_call: -; cdr3_aa: CASSIMDF; cdr3_nt: TGTGCCAGTAGTATCATGGACTTC
clone_size: -; j_call: TRBJ1-3; v_call: TRBV5-4; d_call: TRBD1; cdr3_aa: CASSLPGQAGNTIYF; cdr3_nt: TGTGCCAGCAGTCTCCCGGGACAGGCTGGAAACACCATATATTTT
clone_size: -; j_call: TRBJ1-1; v_call: TRBV27; d_call: -; cdr3_aa: CASRGRAEAFF; cdr3_nt: TGTGCCAGCAGGGGTAGAGCTGAAGCTTTCTTT
clone_size: -; j_call: TRBJ2-1; v_call: TRBV10-1; d_call: -; cdr3_aa: CASSDRGHEQFF; cdr3_nt: TGCGCCAGCAGTGACAGGGGACATGAGCAGTTCTTC
clone_size: -; j_call: TRBJ2-7; v_call: TRBV5-4; d_call: TRBD2; cdr3_aa: CASTKGLAGTYEQYF; cdr3_nt: TGTGCCAGCACCAAGGGACTAGCGGGAACCTACGAGCAGTACTTC
clone_size: -; j_call: TRBJ2-7; v_call: TRBV1; d_call: -; cdr3_aa: CTSSQGGENSGKSWREQYF; cdr3_nt: TGCACCAGCAGCCAAGGGGGAGAAAATAGCGGGAAAAGCTGGCGCGAGCAGTACTTC
clone_size: -; j_call: TRBJ1-4; v_call: TRBV6-6; d_call: -; cdr3_aa: CASSYTPNEKLFF; cdr3_nt: TGTGCCAGCAGTTACACACCGAATGAAAAACTGTTTTTT
clone_size: -; j_call: TRBJ2-7; v_call: TRBV9; d_call: -; cdr3_aa: CASSPQLLAPGSYEQYF; cdr3_nt: TGTGCCAGCAGCCCCCAATTACTCGCCCCCGGAAGCTACGAGCAGTACTTC
clone_size: -; j_call: TRBJ2-2; v_call: TRBV6-4; d_call: -; cdr3_aa: CASSLEANTGELFF; cdr3_nt: TGTGCCAGCAGTCTAGAGGCGAACACCGGGGAGCTGTTTTTT
clone_size: -; j_call: TRBJ2-7; v_call: TRBV18; d_call: -; cdr3_aa: CASSPRRDSYEQYF; cdr3_nt: TGTGCCAGCTCACCACGCAGGGACTCCTACGAGCAGTACTTC
clone_size: -; j_call: TRBJ2-4; v_call: TRBV14; d_call: -; cdr3_aa: CASSQVTGAVNIQYF; cdr3_nt: TGTGCCAGCAGCCAAGTAACGGGGGCGGTAAACATTCAGTACTTC
clone_size: -; j_call: TRBJ2-1; v_call: TRBV4-2; d_call: -; cdr3_aa: CASSQGLRDNEQFF; cdr3_nt: TGTGCCAGCAGCCAAGGCCTCAGGGACAATGAGCAGTTCTTC
clone_size: -; j_call: TRBJ2-7; v_call: TRBV15; d_call: TRBD2; cdr3_aa: CATSRDFLAGSYEQYF; cdr3_nt: TGTGCCACCAGCAGAGATTTCCTAGCGGGATCCTACGAGCAGTACTTC
clone_size: -; j_call: TRBJ1-4; v_call: TRBV9; d_call: -; cdr3_aa: CASSVEARVEKLFF; cdr3_nt: TGTGCCAGCAGCGTAGAAGCCAGGGTTGAAAAACTGTTTTTT
clone_size: -; j_call: TRBJ2-2; v_call: TRBV27; d_call: -; cdr3_aa: CASSLLTVAVRGRGELFF; cdr3_nt: TGTGCCAGCAGTTTATTGACAGTAGCGGTTAGAGGGCGCGGGGAGCTGTTTTTT
clone_size: -; j_call: TRBJ2-3; v_call: TRBV10-1; d_call: TRBD2; cdr3_aa: CASTSGRASDTQYF; cdr3_nt: TGCGCCAGCACTAGCGGGAGGGCCTCGGATACGCAGTATTTT
clone_size: -; j_call: TRBJ2-3; v_call: TRBV19; d_call: -; cdr3_aa: CASSMRGGWDTDTQYF; cdr3_nt: TGTGCCAGTAGTATGAGAGGAGGATGGGACACAGATACGCAGTATTTT
clone_size: -; j_call: TRBJ2-2; v_call: TRBV6-5; d_call: TRBD1; cdr3_aa: CASSYDTGGRTGELFF; cdr3_nt: TGTGCCAGCAGTTACGATACAGGGGGCAGGACCGGGGAGCTGTTTTTT
clone_size: -; j_call: TRBJ2-1; v_call: TRBV5-1; d_call: TRBD2; cdr3_aa: CASSSTTSGRDSQWEQFF; cdr3_nt: TGCGCCAGCAGCTCTACGACTAGCGGGAGGGACAGTCAATGGGAGCAGTTCTTC
clone_size: -; j_call: TRBJ2-1; v_call: TRBV11-2; d_call: -; cdr3_aa: CASSLAGGTTYNEQFF; cdr3_nt: TGTGCCAGCAGCTTAGCCGGCGGGACCACCTACAATGAGCAGTTCTTC
clone_size: -; j_call: TRBJ2-1; v_call: TRBV30; d_call: TRBD2; cdr3_aa: CAYLRVGGPSYNEQFF; cdr3_nt: TGTGCCTACCTCCGCGTGGGAGGGCCCTCCTACAATGAGCAGTTCTTC
clone_size: few; j_call: TRBJ2-5; v_call: TRBV18; d_call: -; cdr3_aa: CASSPYQETQYF; cdr3_nt: TGTGCCAGCTCACCTTACCAAGAGACCCAGTACTTC
clone_size: -; j_call: TRBJ2-5; v_call: TRBV5-4; d_call: TRBD1; cdr3_aa: CASSHPGQGATETQYF; cdr3_nt: TGTGCCAGCAGTCACCCCGGACAGGGGGCAACAGAGACCCAGTACTTC
clone_size: -; j_call: TRBJ2-1; v_call: TRBV25-1; d_call: -; cdr3_aa: CASSELNEQFF; cdr3_nt: TGTGCCAGCAGTGAATTAAATGAGCAGTTCTTC
clone_size: -; j_call: TRBJ2-5; v_call: TRBV29-1; d_call: -; cdr3_aa: CSVALEGATQYF; cdr3_nt: TGCAGCGTTGCTTTGGAAGGGGCGACCCAGTACTTC
clone_size: -; j_call: TRBJ2-3; v_call: TRBV2; d_call: -; cdr3_aa: CASSENGFAQYF; cdr3_nt: TGTGCCAGCAGTGAAAACGGGTTTGCGCAGTATTTT
clone_size: -; j_call: TRBJ2-7; v_call: TRBV10-1; d_call: -; cdr3_aa: CASKDSGGEQYF; cdr3_nt: TGCGCCAGCAAGGACTCAGGAGGCGAGCAGTACTTC
clone_size: -; j_call: TRBJ2-5; v_call: TRBV5-1; d_call: -; cdr3_aa: CASSLKGAETQYF; cdr3_nt: TGCGCCAGCAGCTTGAAAGGGGCAGAGACCCAGTACTTC
clone_size: -; j_call: TRBJ1-5; v_call: TRBV19; d_call: -; cdr3_aa: CASSIGKLNQPQHF; cdr3_nt: TGTGCCAGTAGTATAGGGAAGCTCAATCAGCCCCAGCATTTT
clone_size: -; j_call: TRBJ2-7; v_call: TRBV4-1; d_call: -; cdr3_aa: CASSQDSLYEQYF; cdr3_nt: TGCGCCAGCAGCCAAGACAGTCTCTACGAGCAGTACTTC
clone_size: -; j_call: TRBJ2-5; v_call: TRBV7-9; d_call: -; cdr3_aa: CASSGTEETQYF; cdr3_nt: TGTGCCAGCTCGGGGACGGAAGAGACCCAGTACTTC
clone_size: -; j_call: TRBJ2-5; v_call: TRBV5-1; d_call: -; cdr3_aa: CATRLLPQETQYF; cdr3_nt: TGCGCCACCCGACTCCTGCCCCAAGAGACCCAGTACTTC
clone_size: -; j_call: TRBJ2-1; v_call: TRBV7-9; d_call: TRBD2; cdr3_aa: CASSGTGTRIKGEQFF; cdr3_nt: TGTGCCAGCAGCGGCACCGGGACTAGGATAAAGGGTGAGCAGTTCTTC